Here is one T cell receptor beta chain with its context. The antigen this receptor binds is unknown. It has no much larger one-base neighbor in the sample; base qualities were not kept. This entry belongs to a study of CD8 T cells in Susac syndrome (dated by TCRdb to the late 2010s). About the full investigation: Among the sequenced Susac syndrome patients, about six had clinically active disease and 8 or 9 were in clinical remission. Clonality of the CD8+ T cell repertoire was compared between eleven to twelve healthy donors, about 14 Susac syndrome patients and around 16 multiple sclerosis patients. At blood withdrawal, Susac syndrome patients were either therapy-naive, taking corticosteroids (in some cases with IVIg as well), or taking IVIg alone. The study used repertoire sequencing to test whether antigen drove CD8+ T cell activation and differentiation in Susac syndrome.

Peripheral blood CD8+ and CD4+ T cells from healthy donors, Susac syndrome patients and multiple sclerosis patients were profiled using high-throughput TCR beta sequencing. The Susac syndrome patients fulfilled recently defined diagnostic criteria for definite or probable disease. Bulk CD8+ and CD4+ T cells were purified by magnetic negative isolation, while CD8+ TEMRA cells were enriched using FACS. Blood was collected in EDTA tubes and processed within 24 hours, with PBMCs isolated through density gradient centrifugation. PBMCs intended for TCR sequencing were frozen in liquid nitrogen and were later thawed in a 37 degrees C water bath. The sorted or isolated CD4+, CD8+ and CD8+ TEMRA cells had a purity of 90% or higher. General conclusions and limits of the study: CD8+ repertoires in Susac syndrome showed clonal expansion, which was highest in CD8+ TEMRA cells and was greater in clinically active patients than in remitting patients. Under 20 and five Susac-specific public clones were found in the total CD8+ and CD8+ TEMRA repertoires, respectively. The study acknowledged that relatively few individuals were included in the TCR sequencing and HLA analysis.

RNA was extracted with the RNeasy kit and roughly 0.5 to 1 ug was reverse transcribed using random hexamers. The immunoSEQ multiplex PCR assay, covering 54 Vbeta and 13 Jbeta segments, was used to amplify TCR beta CDR3 regions. PCR amplification bias was corrected using a synthetic template baseline for primer optimization and computational correction. The study's own analysis went as follows. Reads were annotated to V, D and J genes according to IMGT and were analyzed with immunoSEQ Analyzer, with only productive sequences retained. Clonality was calculated as one minus the Shannon entropy normalized by log2 of the number of productive unique sequences. For each patient and control, public and private clones were evaluated within the 100 most prevalent clones. Susac-specific clones were defined as absent from healthy and MS cohorts, over a thousand published viral clones and other ImmuneACCESS disease sequences. Through fastp at Q25 and MiXCR, TCRdb rebuilt clones from the public reads, retaining in-frame beta chains. Each CDR3 protein gets just one entry, which takes the most common genes and DNA from the rows behind it. The V and J calls follow TCRdb's processing rather than the paper's. The table for this sample lists around 150,000 distinct CDR3 sequences; approximately 95% of them were counted only once. The ten biggest clones cover around 0.2% of the sample.

V drops 4 bases and J drops 10 bases, leaving 9 bases in between. Reading from cysteine to phenylalanine, the CDR3 counts 11 amino acids. Left in the record is the CDR3 DNA by itself, 33 bases read in frame from the first base. CDR1 MDHEN and CDR2 SYDVKM were looked up in the germline V gene. This receptor was taken from a human donor with Susac syndrome. The chain was built from TRBV28 and TRBJ2-3, with TRBD1 tentatively as D gene (6 bases match). The specimen was CD8+ T cells from PBMCs. The DNA sequence is as follows: TGTGCCAGCAGTTCCTCAGGGGCGCAGTATTTT. Its coded protein is CASSSSGAQYF.